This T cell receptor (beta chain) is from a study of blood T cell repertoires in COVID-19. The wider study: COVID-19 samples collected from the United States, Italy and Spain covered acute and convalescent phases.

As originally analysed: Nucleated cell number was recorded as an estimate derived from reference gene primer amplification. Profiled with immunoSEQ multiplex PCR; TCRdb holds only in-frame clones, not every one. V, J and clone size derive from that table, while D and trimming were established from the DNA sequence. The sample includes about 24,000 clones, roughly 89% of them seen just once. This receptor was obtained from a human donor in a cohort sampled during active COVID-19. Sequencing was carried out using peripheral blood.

The CDR3 region has the DNA TGCGCCAGCAGCTTGGCCGAAGGGGCTGGAGCTTTCTTT. Translating gives CASSLAEGAGAFF. V gene TRBV5-1 combines with J gene TRBJ1-1; weak D call: TRBD1 (5 bases). CDR3 length equals 13 residues. The V and J ends lost 0 bases and 10 bases respectively, with 13 bases between them. The germline V gene encodes CDR1 SGHRS and CDR2 YFSETQ. Using reference TRBV5-1 and TRBJ1-1 for the parts outside the CDR3, the full variable domain is KAGVTQTPRYLIKTRGQQVTLSCSPISGHRSVSWYQQTPGQGLQFLFEYFSETQRNKGNFPGRFSGRQFSNSRSEMNVSTLELGDSALYLCASSLAEGAGAFFGQGTRLTVV.